The entry below gives a single TCR beta chain sequence along with its context. These data come from a study of response to subunit inactivated influenza vaccine. Via MiXCR, TCRdb re-called the RT-PCR reads, giving one row per CDR3 protein. Here the sample spans 500,000 to 600,000 distinct CDR3 sequences, around 11% being singletons. Per the germline V gene, CDR1 is DFQATT and CDR2 is SNEGSKA (reference sequence). V dropped 6 bases and J dropped 7 bases, with 16 bases sitting between them. The CDR3 extends over 13 amino acids. These same records also appear under a second study, on T cells expressing NK-cell markers. That study adds: 5'RACE template switching with UMIs generated TCR beta cDNA. From sorted CD3+CD56+NKG2C+, CD3+CD56+NKG2C- and CD3+CD56-NKG2C+ T cells came the TCR beta repertoires. Eight donors were sequenced, seven testing HCMV-seropositive and one testing seronegative. Uncertainty persisted over the HCMV specificity of expanded NKG2C+ T cell clones.

The sequence came from a middle-aged man who received an inactivated influenza vaccine. This specimen consisted of PBMCs from blood, obtained on the day of vaccination. The V call is TRBV20-1, the J call TRBJ1-5, with a weak D call TRBD1 (6 bases). CDR3 in amino acids: CSAIKGGGQPQHF. The CDR3, as DNA: TGCAGTGCCATAAAGGGGGGGGGCCAGCCCCAGCATTTT.